The following is a T cell receptor beta chain sequence with its context. What it binds is not known. Specified treatment: oral pan-JAK inhibitor, 5-10 mg twice daily. The sequencing template was cDNA reverse transcribed from extracted RNA. Produced via immunoSEQ multiplex PCR; TCRdb's table is partial and in-frame only. This sample has approximately 210,000 clones, with 45% to 75% found just once. The data were taken from a study of CD8+ T cells in alopecia areata. Study overall: The study gave treated patients oral tofacitinib at 5 to 10 mg twice daily. Study-level findings and limits: Clonality was higher in lesional than normal scalp, especially in alopecia totalis/universalis. Clonality in the scalp and expanded CD8+ clones ranked among the top 100 were significantly decreased by tofacitinib. Scalp data also include sequences from resident alphabeta T cells of normal skin.

With V trimmed by 0 bases and J by 1 base, 6 bases remained unmatched. Germline V gene sequence: CDR1 GTSNPN, CDR2 SVGIG (reference sequence). This CDR3 is 17 amino acids long. The receptor was derived from a human donor with alopecia areata. The starting material was CD4+ T cells sorted from blood, obtained at week 4, from a patient treated with tofacitinib. The chain has TRBV30 and TRBJ2-2, with 9 bases matching TRBD2. The CDR3 nucleotides are TGTGCCTGGAGTGTACCTCTTAGCGGGGGGAACACCGGGGAGCTGTTTTTT. It specifies CAWSVPLSGGNTGELFF.